Listed below are T cell receptor beta chains from one sample, sequenced in a study of cytomegalovirus exposure and HLA in healthy donors. Clones were read by immunoSEQ multiplex PCR, and TCRdb kept only the in-frame ones, dropping some. The sample has approximately 160,000 clones; 64% are singletons. Sequenced: PBMCs. The receptors originated from a woman aged 25 to 39 in good health and CMV-seropositive. Each CDR3 is given with its conserved first and last residue. D genes are given only for firm matches. Size is omitted from some rows. Given values are once, few, many or a class for expanded clones.

d_gene: TRBD1
len: 14
j_gene: TRBJ1-2
abundance: -
v_gene: TRBV5-1
CDR3nt: TGCGCCAGCAGCTTGGCCTCAGGGGGGAATGGCTACACCTTC
CDR3aa: CASSLASGGNGYTF

d_gene: -
len: 14
j_gene: TRBJ1-1
abundance: few
v_gene: TRBV5-1
CDR3nt: TGCGCCAGCAGCCTCATGGACAGCAGCACTGAAGCTTTCTTT
CDR3aa: CASSLMDSSTEAFF

d_gene: -
len: 11
j_gene: TRBJ2-7
abundance: -
v_gene: TRBV30
CDR3nt: TGTGCCTGGAGTTCGAGCCTCGAGCAGTACTTC
CDR3aa: CAWSSSLEQYF

d_gene: TRBD1
len: 13
j_gene: TRBJ1-1
abundance: few
v_gene: TRBV29-1
CDR3nt: TGCAGCGTTACCGGGACAGGCAACACTGAAGCTTTCTTT
CDR3aa: CSVTGTGNTEAFF

d_gene: TRBD2
len: 19
j_gene: TRBJ2-2
abundance: -
v_gene: TRBV29-1
CDR3nt: TGCAGCGTTTTCCTAACCATGGGGACTAGCGGGGGGAACACCGGGGAGCTGTTTTTT
CDR3aa: CSVFLTMGTSGGNTGELFF

d_gene: -
len: 14
j_gene: TRBJ1-1
abundance: -
v_gene: TRBV19
CDR3nt: TGTGCCAGTAGTATTCTCCCGGGGAACACTGAAGCTTTCTTT
CDR3aa: CASSILPGNTEAFF

d_gene: TRBD1
len: 15
j_gene: TRBJ2-1
abundance: once
v_gene: TRBV6-5
CDR3nt: TGTGCCAGCAGGACCACCGGGACAGGGGATTGGGGGCAGTTCTTC
CDR3aa: CASRTTGTGDWGQFF

d_gene: -
len: 13
j_gene: TRBJ1-1
abundance: -
v_gene: TRBV5-1
CDR3nt: TGCGCCAGCAGCGGCGGCTTGAACACTGAAGCTTTCTTT
CDR3aa: CASSGGLNTEAFF

d_gene: -
len: 14
j_gene: TRBJ2-3
abundance: -
v_gene: TRBV29-1
CDR3nt: TGCAGCGTTGATAAGGGGGACGGGGCCGATACGCAGTATTTT
CDR3aa: CSVDKGDGADTQYF

d_gene: -
len: 14
j_gene: TRBJ1-5
abundance: -
v_gene: TRBV2
CDR3nt: TGTGCCAGCAGTCAGGACAGCGTAGGTCAGCCCCAGCATTTT
CDR3aa: CASSQDSVGQPQHF

d_gene: TRBD1
len: 15
j_gene: TRBJ1-1
abundance: -
v_gene: TRBV5-1
CDR3nt: TGCGCCAGCAGCTACCGACCGTTTGACAGGGCTGAAGCTTTCTTT
CDR3aa: CASSYRPFDRAEAFF

d_gene: -
len: 15
j_gene: TRBJ1-2
abundance: -
v_gene: TRBV6-5
CDR3nt: TGTGCCAGCAGTTGGGCAGGCAGTCAATCCAATGGCTACACCTTC
CDR3aa: CASSWAGSQSNGYTF

d_gene: -
len: 18
j_gene: TRBJ2-1
abundance: -
v_gene: TRBV10-3
CDR3nt: TGTGCCATCAGTGTAACAACCTCAGGGGCCCCCGCTTACAATGAGCAGTTCTTC
CDR3aa: CAISVTTSGAPAYNEQFF

d_gene: -
len: 17
j_gene: TRBJ1-1
abundance: few
v_gene: TRBV11-3
CDR3nt: TGTGCCAGCAGTCCAGGGTCCAGGGTCGAGCTGAACACTGAAGCTTTCTTT
CDR3aa: CASSPGSRVELNTEAFF

d_gene: -
len: 12
j_gene: TRBJ2-1
abundance: once
v_gene: TRBV9
CDR3nt: TGTGCCAGCAGCCCCCGCGGAGATGAGCAGTTCTTC
CDR3aa: CASSPRGDEQFF

d_gene: -
len: 17
j_gene: TRBJ1-4
abundance: few
v_gene: TRBV4-1
CDR3nt: TGCGCCAGCAGCCTCTTGCATTGGGTGAGGCGGAATGAAAAACTGTTTTTT
CDR3aa: CASSLLHWVRRNEKLFF